Below, 28 T cell receptor beta chains from the same sample are listed, as sequenced in a study of T cell responses to AZD1222 COVID-19 vaccine. The protocol was immunoSEQ multiplex PCR, while the TCRdb copy is restricted to in-frame clones and leaves out a portion. The data show over 120,000 clones, with roughly 89% seen just once and around 1.8% held by the top ten. Sample: peripheral blood, taken on day 0 of AZD1222 vaccination. Every receptor here comes from an adult in good health.

The J gene is TRBJ1-5, the V gene TRBV28; possible D gene TRBD1, 6 bases. The V gene lost 6 bases and the J gene lost 12 bases, with 18 bases spanning the gap. CDR3 length equals 13 residues. Germline-derived CDR1 and CDR2 are MDHEN and SYDVKM. This chain's CDR3 is CASRETGSPYQHF. CDR3 nucleotides: TGTGCCAGCAGGGAAACAGGGTCCCCGTACCAGCATTTT.

The V and J genes are TRBV27 and TRBJ2-7; D is unresolved. Germline lookup yields CDR1 MNHEY and CDR2 SMNVEV (reference sequence). The CDR3 length is 13 residues. Trimming cost V 3 bases and J 1 base, with 7 bases left between them. CDR3 region: CASSFASSYEQYF. The CDR3 nucleotides read TGTGCCAGCAGTTTCGCTAGTTCCTACGAGCAGTACTTC.

The chain links TRBV28 to TRBJ2-2; 12 nucleotides line up with TRBD2. Per germline, CDR1 MDHEN and CDR2 SYDVKM. V gave up 6 bases and J gave up 8 bases; unmatched junction bases: 28. This CDR3 contains 22 residues. The CDR3 DNA follows: TGTGCCAGCAGCCCTCCAGGCAGGGGGCTGCAACTAGCGGGAGGTTACGCGGGGGAGCTGTTTTTT. The encoded protein is CASSPPGRGLQLAGGYAGELFF.

The V gene is TRBV7-9, the J gene TRBJ1-1; tentatively, D is TRBD1 (5 bases). This CDR3 is built from 13 residues. Deletions cut 5 bases from V and 6 bases from J, with 13 bases between. Germline lookup yields CDR1 SEHNR and CDR2 FQNEAQ (reference sequence). The CDR3 protein is CASSPGRDAEAFF. Written as DNA, the CDR3 is TGTGCCAGCAGCCCGGGACGGGACGCTGAAGCTTTCTTT.

The DNA of the CDR3 is TGTGCCAGCTCTCGGGAAAGCAATCAGCCCCAGCATTTT. It encodes CASSRESNQPQHF. The rearrangement uses TRBV18 and TRBJ1-5; D gene unclear. Deletions cut 6 bases from V and 1 base from J, with 7 bases between. The germline V gene encodes CDR1 KGHSH and CDR2 LQKENI. The CDR3 has 13 residues.

The V gene is TRBV28, the J gene TRBJ2-7, with a tentative D call TRBD1 (7 bases). Germline values: CDR1 MDHEN, CDR2 SYDVKM. CDR3 length equals 12 residues. V lost 10 bases and J lost 2, with 12 bases in between. CDR3 in DNA: TGTGCCACAGGGGGAGGTACCTACGAGCAGTACTTC. Its translation: CATGGGTYEQYF.

The chain carries TRBV4-1 and TRBJ2-1; 8 bases agree with TRBD2. Germline values: CDR1 MGHRA, CDR2 YSYEKL. The J segment lost 3 bases and the V segment lost 4 bases, leaving 11 bases of the junction unmatched. The CDR3 has 17 amino acids. CDR3 nucleotides: TGCGCCAGCAGCCCCAAAACTTTAGCGGGGCTCTACAATGAGCAGTTCTTC. Its protein product is CASSPKTLAGLYNEQFF.

This clone was recorded only once. This chain joins TRBV6-5 and TRBJ2-7; D is perhaps TRBD1 (6 bases). V lost 6 bases to trimming and J lost 0 bases, with 9 bases between them. The germline V gene has CDR1 MNHEY and CDR2 SVGAGI. This CDR3 spans 13 amino acids. The CDR3 is CASSRTVSYEQYF. The CDR3 nucleotides are TGTGCCAGCAGCCGGACAGTCTCCTACGAGCAGTACTTC.

This rearrangement joins TRBV6-1 to TRBJ1-3; D not resolved. This CDR3 has 16 amino acids. The V gene lost 2 bases and the J gene lost 0 bases, with 11 bases spanning the gap. The germline gives CDR1 MNHNS, CDR2 SASEGT. In nucleotides, the CDR3 is TGTGCCAGCAGTGAATTTGGGGTTTTCTCTGGAAACACCATATATTTT. Protein sequence: CASSEFGVFSGNTIYF.

This chain's CDR3 is CASSLAGGNEQFF. The CDR3 nucleotides are TGCGCCAGCAGCCTAGCGGGAGGGAATGAGCAGTTCTTC. The gene calls are TRBV5-1 and TRBJ2-1, with 12 bases lining up with TRBD2. The junction had 0 bases not matched to a gene; V was cut back by 4 bases and J by 7 bases. There are 13 residues in the CDR3. Germline V lookup: CDR1 SGHRS, CDR2 YFSETQ.

CDR3 residues: CASRRLAGGPETQYF. The CDR3 DNA sequence: TGTGCCAGCAGGAGACTAGCGGGAGGGCCGGAGACCCAGTACTTC. This chain uses TRBV6-5 with TRBJ2-5; 14 bases match TRBD2. CDR1 MNHEY and CDR2 SVGAGI come from the germline V gene. The CDR3 sequence is 15 residues long. J gave up 5 bases and V 6 bases, and 5 bases lay outside the gene matches.

The chain is built from TRBV7-9 and TRBJ1-6; TRBD1 might be the D (5 bases). The CDR3 contains 17 residues. Germline CDR1 reads SEHNR; CDR2 reads FQNEAQ (reference sequence). V lost 2 bases, J lost 8 bases, and 19 bases lay in between. The CDR3, as DNA: TGTGCCAGCAGCTTACCGAACAGGATGGATGAAGATTCACCCCTCCACTTT. Amino acids: CASSLPNRMDEDSPLHF. Based on the CDR3 plus reference TRBV7-9 and TRBJ1-6, the full variable domain is DTGVSQNPRHKITKRGQNVTFRCDPISEHNRLYWYRQTLGQGPEFLTYFQNEAQLEKSRLLSDRFSAERPKGSFSTLEIQRTEQGDSAMYLCASSLPNRMDEDSPLHFGNGTRLTVT.

The chain combines TRBV4-1 with TRBJ2-1; possibly TRBD1 for D (6 bases). Germline V CDR1 and CDR2: MGHRA, YSYEKL. This CDR3 is 16 amino acids long. Trimming pared 1 base from V and 9 bases from J, leaving 19 bases between. CDR3 residues: CASSQGRWGLRSEQFF. The CDR3, as DNA: TGCGCCAGCAGCCAAGGACGATGGGGGCTTCGGAGTGAGCAGTTCTTC.

The chain uses TRBV7-2 and TRBJ1-6; D is uncertain. Per the germline V gene, CDR1 is SGHTA and CDR2 is FQGNSA. The CDR3 extends over 14 amino acids. V was shortened by 4 bases and J by 8 bases, with 12 bases between the two germline ends. This CDR3 is CASSSPGWYSPLHF. The CDR3, as DNA: TGTGCCAGCAGCTCGCCGGGGTGGTATTCACCCCTCCACTTT. Full variable domain (rest looked up from reference TRBV7-2 and TRBJ1-6): GAGVSQSPSNKVTEKGKDVELRCDPISGHTALYWYRQSLGQGLEFLIYFQGNSAPDKSGLPSDRFSAERTGGSVSTLTIQRTQQEDSAVYLCASSSPGWYSPLHFGNGTRLTVT.

The rearrangement joins TRBV7-3 to TRBJ1-6; no firm D call. V was cut by 5 bases and J by 7 bases, with 12 bases left in between. The CDR3 spans 14 residues. CDR1 and CDR2 from the germline V gene are SGHTA and FQGTGA. CDR3 amino acids: CASSQGTENSPLHF. The CDR3 nucleotides are TGTGCCAGCAGCCAAGGCACGGAGAATTCACCCCTCCACTTT.

V usage is TRBV7-2 and J usage is TRBJ2-1, with 7 nucleotides matching TRBD1. From germline, CDR1 is SGHTA and CDR2 FQGNSA. The J segment lost 0 bases and the V segment lost 4 bases, leaving 0 bases of the junction unmatched. This CDR3 comprises 14 residues. For the CDR3, the DNA is TGTGCCAGCAGCTACAGGGGCTCCTACAATGAGCAGTTCTTC. Protein product: CASSYRGSYNEQFF.

The rearrangement links TRBV5-8 to TRBJ2-3, with 10 bases identical to TRBD2. Germline CDR1 is SGHTS and CDR2 is YDEGEE. The V gene end was trimmed by 0 bases and the J gene end by 6 bases; junction bases not matched to a gene: 13. The CDR3 extends over 18 amino acids. This CDR3 reads CASSLGLAGAVRRDTQYF. The CDR3 DNA reads TGTGCCAGCAGCTTGGGGCTAGCGGGAGCCGTAAGGAGGGATACGCAGTATTTT.

This chain joins TRBV21-1 and TRBJ2-7. TRBV21-1 is described as a pseudogene. This CDR3 comprises 17 residues. DNA for the CDR3: TGTGCCAGCAGCACACCCCGACACGCTAGGAGCTCCTACGAGCAGTACTTC. Its translation is CASSTPRHARSSYEQYF.

The J gene is TRBJ2-3, the V gene TRBV7-6; D is perhaps TRBD2 (6 bases). Per the germline V gene, CDR1 is SGHVS and CDR2 is FNYEAQ. This CDR3 has 15 residues. V shed 5 bases and J shed 0 bases, with 12 bases lying between them. The CDR3 reads CASSLGTFSTDTQYF. DNA of the CDR3: TGTGCCAGCAGCCTCGGGACTTTTAGCACAGATACGCAGTATTTT.

The rearrangement uses TRBV3-1 (or the pseudogene TRBV3-2) and TRBJ1-2, with a possible D match to TRBD1 (6 bases). Germline V lookup: CDR1 LGHDT, CDR2 YNNKEL (reference sequence). The CDR3 totals 14 residues. Deletions cut 4 bases from V and 2 bases from J, with 11 bases between. The CDR3 reads CASSPGVPNYGYTF. Written as DNA, the CDR3 is TGTGCCAGCAGCCCAGGGGTGCCCAACTATGGCTACACCTTC.

The genes are TRBV5-1 and TRBJ2-7, with 10 bases identical to TRBD2. Germline V gene data show CDR1 as SGHRS and CDR2 as YFSETQ. J gave up 0 bases and V 3 bases, and 3 bases lay outside the gene matches. This CDR3 contains 15 residues. The DNA for the CDR3 is TGCGCCAGCAGCTCCGGACTAGCGGACTCCTACGAGCAGTACTTC. Translating gives CASSSGLADSYEQYF.

The sample holds one count of this clone. The chain recombines TRBV6-2 or TRBV6-3 with TRBJ2-7; D might be TRBD2 (5 bases). The V end was cut by 2 bases, the J end by 11 bases, with 13 bases between. The V gene's germline CDR1 is MNHEY and CDR2 SVGEGT. The CDR3 is 12 residues long. The CDR3 reads CASSYSRGTEYF. In DNA form, the CDR3 reads TGTGCCAGCAGTTACAGTCGGGGTACTGAGTACTTC.

This chain links TRBV5-1 with TRBJ2-3; D gene ambiguous. CDR1 and CDR2 (germline): SGHRS, YFSETQ. Trimming removed 7 bases from V and 0 bases from J, with 9 bases in between. The CDR3 has 13 residues. The CDR3 loop reads CASSEMSTDTQYF. The CDR3 DNA follows: TGCGCCAGCTCCGAAATGAGCACAGATACGCAGTATTTT.

The chain recombines TRBV6-5 with TRBJ2-7; D unclear. CDR3 length: 13 amino acids. Germline V gives CDR1 MNHEY, CDR2 SVGAGI. V shed 0 bases and J shed 0 bases, with 3 bases lying between them. The CDR3 DNA reads as TGTGCCAGCAGTTACTCACACTCCTACGAGCAGTACTTC. Translation gives CASSYSHSYEQYF.

The chain is built from TRBV28 and TRBJ1-5, with D possibly matching TRBD1 (5 bases). Trimming removed 6 bases from V and 1 base from J, with 22 bases in between. This CDR3 comprises 18 residues. Germline assignment: CDR1 MDHEN and CDR2 SYDVKM. CDR3 nucleotides: TGTGCCAGCAGGAAAAGACAGATTGTACCTTACAGCAATCAGCCCCAGCATTTT. It codes for CASRKRQIVPYSNQPQHF. Based on the CDR3 plus reference TRBV28 and TRBJ1-5, the full variable domain is DVKVTQSSRYLVKRTGEKVFLECVQDMDHENMFWYRQDPGLGLRLIYFSYDVKMKEKGDIPEGYSVSREKKERFSLILESASTNQTSMYLCASRKRQIVPYSNQPQHFGDGTRLSIL.

V and J are TRBV29-1 and TRBJ1-1, with 11 bases matching TRBD1. Germline V lookup: CDR1 SQVTM, CDR2 ANQGSEA. The V gene end was trimmed by 7 bases and the J gene end by 5 bases; junction bases not matched to a gene: 9. This CDR3 spans 14 amino acids. CDR3 sequence: CSAFPGQGVTEAFF. For the CDR3, the DNA is TGCAGCGCCTTTCCGGGACAGGGGGTTACTGAAGCTTTCTTT.

This chain joins TRBV12-3 or TRBV12-4 and TRBJ1-1, with a weak D call TRBD1 (5 bases). There are 12 residues in the CDR3. Between the trimmed V and J ends, which lost 4 bases and 7 bases, there was a span of 10 bases. This CDR3 is CASSSGRIEAFF. In DNA form, the CDR3 reads TGTGCCAGCAGTTCGGGACGGATTGAAGCTTTCTTT.

The chain carries TRBV5-4 and TRBJ2-7; no definite D call. With 4 bases removed from V and 0 bases from J, the gap between germline ends came to 8 bases. The CDR3 sequence is 13 residues long. CDR1 SGHNT and CDR2 YYREEE come from the germline V gene (reference sequence). The CDR3 sequence is CASSRPDSYEQYF. The DNA for the CDR3 is TGTGCCAGCAGCCGACCGGACTCCTACGAGCAGTACTTC.